The next 20 T cell receptor beta chains were all read from a single sample in a study of blood T cell repertoires in COVID-19 (dated by TCRdb to 2019 to 2021). The method behind the library was the immunoSEQ multiplex PCR assay. Not all clones reach the TCRdb copy of this immuneACCESS table, which keeps in-frame sequences only. Checked studies attribute under half of the gap to unresolved V genes and leave the rest unexplained. The table for this sample lists tens of thousands of clones; around 85% of them were counted only once. The ten largest clones capture more than 15% of the sample. The sample consisted of peripheral blood. These receptors all come from a man older than 75 in a cohort sampled during active COVID-19.

This sequence joins TRBV5-1 and TRBJ2-5, with D perhaps matching TRBD1 (6 bases). This CDR3 spans 15 amino acids. Trimming took 4 bases from V and 2 from J, leaving 15 bases between them. CDR1 is SGHRS, CDR2 YFSETQ, per germline. Here the CDR3 reads CASSRWGQLQETQYF. CDR3 in DNA: TGCGCCAGCAGCCGCTGGGGACAACTACAAGAGACCCAGTACTTC.

This clone was detected once. The chain uses TRBV3-1 (or the pseudogene TRBV3-2) and TRBJ1-2; possibly TRBD1 for D (5 bases). Germline V gene data show CDR1 as LGHDT and CDR2 as YNNKEL (reference sequence). Trimming cost V 2 bases and J 10 bases, with 8 bases left between them. The CDR3 consists of 11 residues. Here the CDR3 reads CASSQWGDYTF. The CDR3 DNA follows: TGTGCCAGCAGCCAATGGGGCGACTACACCTTC.

This rearrangement joins TRBV20-1 to TRBJ2-7, with TRBD1 identical over 8 bases. The V gene end was trimmed by 3 bases and the J gene end by 4 bases; junction bases not matched to a gene: 5. The CDR3 contains 13 residues. CDR1 is DFQATT, CDR2 SNEGSKA, per germline (reference sequence). DNA for the CDR3: TGCAGTGCTAGTGGGCAGGGGGCTTACGAGCAGTACGTC. Its translation is CSASGQGAYEQYV.

V usage is TRBV5-1 and J usage is TRBJ2-3; D is possibly TRBD2 (7 bases). Germline V CDR1 and CDR2: SGHRS, YFSETQ. There are 15 residues in the CDR3. V lost 5 bases and J 5 bases, leaving 18 bases between the germline ends. The DNA of the CDR3 is TGCGCCAGCAGTCTGGAAGGGGGGGCCAGAGATACGCAGTATTTT. It encodes CASSLEGGARDTQYF.

The CDR3 DNA reads TGCGCCAGCAGCCCCTATGGAGGGGGACAGGGGGCGCCTCTAAGCACAGATACGCAGTATTTT. As protein: CASSPYGGGQGAPLSTDTQYF. This sequence joins TRBV5-1 and TRBJ2-3, with 12 bases that match TRBD1. The CDR3 is 21 amino acids. Per the germline V gene, CDR1 is SGHRS and CDR2 is YFSETQ. V shed 4 bases and J 0 bases; nucleotides not matched to a gene: 18. The full variable domain, in which reference TRBV5-1 and TRBJ2-3 provide the parts outside the CDR3, is KAGVTQTPRYLIKTRGQQVTLSCSPISGHRSVSWYQQTPGQGLQFLFEYFSETQRNKGNFPGRFSGRQFSNSRSEMNVSTLELGDSALYLCASSPYGGGQGAPLSTDTQYFGPGTRLTVL.

This clone was observed a single time. The V and J genes are TRBV5-4 and TRBJ1-1, with TRBD1 identical over 7 bases. The V and J ends lost 4 bases and 1 base, in that order; junction bases with no gene match: 7. There are 15 residues in the CDR3. Germline V CDR1 and CDR2: SGHNT, YYREEE (reference sequence). The CDR3 spells CASSEDRRGNTEAFF. CDR3 DNA: TGTGCCAGCAGCGAGGACAGGAGAGGGAACACTGAAGCTTTCTTT.

The genes are TRBV2 and TRBJ2-3; D remains ambiguous. The CDR3 is 12 residues long. Between the trimmed V and J ends, which lost 3 bases and 4 bases, there was a span of 5 bases. CDR1 SNHLY and CDR2 FYNNEI come from the germline V gene. The CDR3 nucleotides are TGTGCCAGCAGTGAGACTTCAGATACGCAGTATTTT. It is translated as CASSETSDTQYF.

The V gene is TRBV27, the J gene TRBJ2-3, with 15 bases identical to TRBD2. CDR1 MNHEY and CDR2 SMNVEV come from the germline V gene (reference sequence). This CDR3 comprises 20 residues. V lost 6 bases to trimming and J lost 4 bases; unmatched junction nucleotides: 17. The CDR3 sequence: CASRPSGLAGGRHSADTQYF. In nucleotides, the CDR3 is TGTGCCAGCAGACCCTCGGGACTAGCGGGGGGCCGACACAGCGCAGATACGCAGTATTTT.

The chain is built from TRBV3-1 (or the pseudogene TRBV3-2) and TRBJ2-2, with 7 bases identical to TRBD1. J lost 3 bases, V lost 2 bases, and 6 bases had no gene match. The CDR3 extends over 16 amino acids. Germline V CDR1 and CDR2: LGHDT, YNNKEL (reference sequence). The CDR3 loop reads CASSQTRQGDTGELFF. The CDR3 nucleotides are TGTGCCAGCAGCCAAACTAGACAGGGTGACACCGGGGAGCTGTTTTTT.

The V call is TRBV5-1, the J call TRBJ2-1; 10 positions match TRBD2. This CDR3 is built from 15 residues. After removal of 4 bases from V and 6 bases from J, the junction contained 7 bases not matched to a gene. Germline CDR1 reads SGHRS; CDR2 reads YFSETQ. CDR3 residues: CASSDQRGGINEQFF. The CDR3 DNA reads TGCGCCAGCAGCGACCAGCGGGGGGGCATCAATGAGCAGTTCTTC.

This rearrangement joins TRBV19 to TRBJ1-1; unclear D gene. V shed 0 bases and J shed 1 base, with 6 bases lying between them. In germline, CDR1 is LNHDA, CDR2 SQIVND (reference sequence). The CDR3 runs 14 residues. CDR3: CASSIDPGNTEAFF. The CDR3 DNA reads as TGTGCCAGTAGTATAGATCCAGGGAACACTGAAGCTTTCTTT.

V is TRBV18 and J is TRBJ1-2, with a tentative D call TRBD1 (5 bases). The CDR3 consists of 15 residues. The V end was cut by 2 bases, the J end by 1 base, with 11 bases between. Per germline, CDR1 KGHSH and CDR2 LQKENI. The CDR3 loop reads CASSPATGYNYGYTF. DNA of the CDR3: TGTGCCAGCTCACCAGCCACAGGATATAACTATGGCTACACCTTC.

The CDR3 region is CASSLERIGAYGYTF. CDR3 sequence (DNA): TGTGCCAGCAGCTTAGAGCGGATAGGGGCCTATGGCTACACCTTC. The chain couples TRBV11-2 to TRBJ1-2; D is perhaps TRBD1 (5 bases). There are 15 residues in the CDR3. Germline V gives CDR1 SGHAT, CDR2 FQNNGV. V was clipped by 0 bases and J by 4 bases, with 12 bases between them.

The chain couples TRBV6-2 or TRBV6-3 to TRBJ2-1; weak D call: TRBD2 (5 bases). The germline gives CDR1 MNHEY, CDR2 SVGEGT. Trimming took off 2 bases at V and 8 bases at J, with 13 bases between the two ends. The CDR3 loop spans 14 amino acids. The CDR3 loop reads CASSYTLARDEQFF. The CDR3 DNA reads TGTGCCAGCAGTTACACCCTAGCTCGGGATGAGCAGTTCTTC.

This sequence joins TRBV4-1 and TRBJ2-2; 9 bases fit TRBD2. This CDR3 has 17 residues. Germline V lookup: CDR1 MGHRA, CDR2 YSYEKL. J was trimmed by 4 bases and V by 0 bases; bases with no gene match: 6. Here the CDR3 DNA reads TGCGCCAGCAGCCAAGAAACCGTAGCGGGAGTCACCGGGGAGCTGTTTTTT. Translating gives CASSQETVAGVTGELFF.

This chain joins TRBV4-1 and TRBJ1-2; unclear D gene. This CDR3 has 15 amino acids. CDR1 is MGHRA and CDR2 is YSYEKL in the germline V gene. Trimming removed 0 bases at V and 5 bases at J, with 13 bases between. The CDR3 loop reads CASSQERPGMYGYTF. CDR3 sequence (DNA): TGCGCCAGCAGCCAAGAGAGGCCGGGTATGTATGGCTACACCTTC.

The chain is built from TRBV18 and TRBJ2-7; the D is unclear. The V and J ends lost 3 bases and 2 bases respectively, with 5 bases between them. The germline V gene has CDR1 KGHSH and CDR2 LQKENI. This CDR3 spans 12 amino acids. In DNA, the CDR3 is TGTGCCAGCTCACCTGACACCTACGAGCAGTACTTC. Protein product: CASSPDTYEQYF. The full variable domain, with the rest looked up from reference TRBV18 and TRBJ2-7, is NAGVMQNPRHLVRRRGQEARLRCSPMKGHSHVYWYRQLPEEGLKFMVYLQKENIIDESGMPKERFSAEFPKEGPSILRIQQVVRGDSAAYFCASSPDTYEQYFGPGTRLTVT.

This chain connects TRBV25-1 to TRBJ1-1; D not certain. In germline, CDR1 is MGHDK, CDR2 SYGVNS. This CDR3 has 16 amino acids. Trimming took 4 bases from V and 0 from J, leaving 15 bases between them. CDR3 protein: CASSGSTRDMNTEAFF. CDR3 DNA: TGTGCCAGCAGTGGTTCCACCAGAGACATGAACACTGAAGCTTTCTTT.

This chain joins TRBV5-1 and TRBJ1-1; no firm D call. The germline V gene has CDR1 SGHRS and CDR2 YFSETQ. The length of the CDR3 is 14 residues. Trimming left V 0 bases short and J 1 base short, with 7 bases between. CDR3 bases: TGCGCCAGCAGCTTGGGCGGCCCGAACACTGAAGCTTTCTTT. It encodes CASSLGGPNTEAFF.

This clone was counted only a few times. The chain employs TRBV29-1 and TRBJ2-3, with 9 bases aligning to TRBD1. The germline V gene has CDR1 SQVTM and CDR2 ANQGSEA. Losses at the gene ends were 7 bases for V and 5 bases for J; bases not matched to a gene: 10. The CDR3 has 14 residues. The CDR3 protein is CSASKTGGVDTQYF. CDR3 in DNA: TGCAGCGCAAGTAAGACAGGGGGGGTAGATACGCAGTATTTT.